This T cell receptor beta chain stems from a study of CD8 T cells in Susac syndrome. With random hexamers, about 0.5 to 1 ug RNA was reverse transcribed. A multiplex approach, immunoSEQ multiplex PCR, amplified TCR beta CDR3 across 54 Vbeta and 13 Jbeta. Each CDR3 protein gets one entry after TCRdb re-called the immunoSEQ multiplex PCR reads with MiXCR. The data contain approximately 120,000 distinct CDR3 sequences, roughly 96% of them singletons. This clonotype was observed a single time. Sequencing of TCR beta was performed on blood CD8+ and CD4+ T cells. CDR3 length: 18 amino acids. V lost 6 bases and J lost 4; bases outside the gene matches: 19.

Material: CD4+ T cells from PBMCs. This chain joins TRBV23-1 and TRBJ1-2; 8 positions agree with TRBD1. TRBV23-1 is annotated as an ORF whose role is uncertain. The TCR originated in a human donor in good health. The CDR3 protein is CASSLPSDREGKGYGYTF. In nucleotides, the CDR3 is TGCGCCAGCAGCCTGCCATCGGACAGGGAAGGGAAAGGCTATGGCTACACCTTC.